Below, 30 T cell receptor beta chains from the same sample are listed, as sequenced in a study of blood T cells in healthy people across ages. A sample-barcoded 5' primer and a J-beta primer mix were used in a second PCR of about 7 to 12 cycles. TCRdb fed the 5' RACE reads into MiXCR, producing one record per CDR3 protein. Of fewer than 700,000 distinct CDR3 sequences in the sample, around 43% were seen once. The sample taken for sequencing was blood. The receptors come from a man older than 75 in good health.

In this sample, this clonotype turned up a few times. The gene calls are TRBV12-3 or TRBV12-4 and TRBJ1-6; 8 bases match TRBD1. CDR3 length: 17 residues. The trim removed 6 bases at V and 8 bases at J, leaving 15 bases unmatched. The CDR3 DNA reads as TGTGCCAGCAGCCGCCCCCTCCGGGACAGGTCTCATTCACCCCTCCACTTT. Protein: CASSRPLRDRSHSPLHF.

This clonotype was seen more than once but under ten times. The rearrangement uses TRBV13 and TRBJ2-3; no clear D gene. V gave up 5 bases and J gave up 0 bases, with 6 bases separating them. The CDR3 is 13 amino acids. CDR1 is PRHDT and CDR2 is FYEKMQ in the germline V gene (reference sequence). CDR3 in DNA: TGTGCCAGCAGCCTCAAAAGCACAGATACGCAGTATTTT. Translated, it gives CASSLKSTDTQYF.

This chain links TRBV30 with TRBJ1-1; possibly TRBD1 for D (5 bases). V lost 2 bases, J lost 5 bases, and 12 bases lay in between. Per the germline V gene, CDR1 is GTSNPN and CDR2 is SVGIG (reference sequence). CDR3 length equals 13 residues. This CDR3 reads CAWSSQGKTEAFF. The CDR3 coding sequence is TGTGCCTGGAGTTCGCAGGGAAAGACTGAAGCTTTCTTT.

The chain uses TRBV12-3 or TRBV12-4 and TRBJ2-2, with no clear D. The CDR3 sequence is 12 residues long. Trimming left V 4 bases short and J 7 bases short, with 7 bases between. The CDR3 loop reads CASSSQVGELFF. The CDR3 bases are TGTGCCAGCAGTTCCCAAGTCGGGGAGCTGTTTTTT.

The chain couples TRBV6-2 or TRBV6-3 to TRBJ2-5; D is undetermined. CDR3 length equals 12 residues. V lost 1 base and J 5 bases, leaving 5 bases between the germline ends. Germline CDR1 and CDR2: MNHEY and SVGEGT. The CDR3 loop reads CASSYYSETQYF. CDR3 bases: TGTGCCAGCAGTTACTATTCGGAGACCCAGTACTTC.

The genes are TRBV7-2 and TRBJ2-7, with TRBD1 matching 7 bases. Germline CDR1 and CDR2: SGHTA and FQGNSA. The CDR3 is made up of 15 amino acids. Unmatched junction bases numbered 6, after V lost 3 bases and J lost 1 base. The CDR3 nucleotides are TGTGCCAGCAGCTTGCCGGGACAGATTTCCTACGAGCAGTACTTC. This gives the protein CASSLPGQISYEQYF.

Comments on this clonotype: One end of the junction varies from germline; a read error may be responsible. The V gene is TRBV6-1, the J gene TRBJ2-3, with 10 bases identical to TRBD2. The CDR3 loop spans 16 amino acids. Germline CDR1 MNHNS, CDR2 SASEGT. CDR3 in amino acids: CASSKAGGLNTDTQYF. The CDR3 DNA reads TGTGCCAGCAGTAAAGCGGGAGGGCTCAACACAGATACGCAGTATTTT.

V and J are TRBV5-5 and TRBJ2-3; 9 bases are shared with TRBD1. J was trimmed by 5 bases and V by 4 bases; bases with no gene match: 8. The CDR3 length is 15 residues. The germline CDR1 and CDR2 sequences are SGHKS and YYEKEE (reference sequence). The CDR3 nucleotides are TGTGCCAGCAGCCAAGCCCCGGGACAGGGAGATACGCAGTATTTT. Translation gives CASSQAPGQGDTQYF.

The V gene is TRBV6-4, the J gene TRBJ2-1, with a weak D call TRBD2 (7 bases). CDR1 and CDR2 from the germline V gene are MRHNA and SNTAGT. The CDR3 consists of 15 residues. Trimming took 5 bases from V and 8 from J, leaving 19 bases between them. CDR3 nucleotide sequence: TGTGCCAGCAGTCAGGACGGGGGGCGAGGCGATGAGCAGTTCTTC. The encoded protein is CASSQDGGRGDEQFF.

The chain uses TRBV6-2 or TRBV6-3 and TRBJ2-7, with 13 bases lining up with TRBD2. The CDR3 runs 18 residues. V was clipped by 0 bases and J by 0 bases; unmatched bases: 5. Per germline, CDR1 MNHEY and CDR2 SVGEGT. The CDR3 region has the DNA TGTGCCAGCAGTTACTCGAGGACTAGCGGGGGCCCCTCCTACGAGCAGTACTTC. It specifies CASSYSRTSGGPSYEQYF.

The rearrangement uses TRBV20-1 and TRBJ1-1; tentative D call: TRBD1 (6 bases). CDR1 is DFQATT and CDR2 is SNEGSKA in the germline V gene (reference sequence). V was trimmed by 0 bases and J by 3 bases, leaving 14 bases between them. The CDR3 totals 15 residues. The CDR3 spells CSARDAREGDTEAFF. In DNA form, the CDR3 reads TGCAGTGCTAGAGATGCCAGGGAGGGGGACACTGAAGCTTTCTTT.

This clonotype was counted a few times. The gene calls are TRBV20-1 and TRBJ2-1; 8 positions agree with TRBD2. The germline V gene encodes CDR1 DFQATT and CDR2 SNEGSKA (reference sequence). The CDR3 is made up of 17 amino acids. The CDR3 protein is CRVSAGSGSSHSNEQFF. The CDR3 DNA is TGCAGGGTTTCCGCGGGAAGCGGGAGCTCCCACTCGAATGAGCAGTTCTTC.

This rearrangement joins TRBV7-2 to TRBJ1-1, with a possible D match to TRBD1 (6 bases). Between the trimmed V and J ends, which lost 5 bases and 0 bases, there was a span of 16 bases. The CDR3 is made up of 16 amino acids. Germline loops: CDR1 SGHTA, CDR2 FQGNSA. CDR3 region: CASSPTAGALNTEAFF. The CDR3 DNA is TGTGCCAGCAGCCCCACGGCGGGGGCCCTGAACACTGAAGCTTTCTTT.

Turning to this clonotype: A junction end diverges from the germline sequence, so it may reflect a read error. This chain joins TRBV5-6 and TRBJ2-1; D is tentatively TRBD1 or TRBD2 (5 bases each). CDR3 length: 15 residues. Germline V gene sequence: CDR1 SGHDT, CDR2 YYEEEE. Written as DNA, the CDR3 is TGTGCCAGCAGCCGGGACCCCAACTCCTACGATGAGCAGTTCTTC. This encodes CASSRDPNSYDEQFF.

The gene calls are TRBV7-2 and TRBJ1-5; TRBD1 agrees at 7 bases. The germline V gene has CDR1 SGHTA and CDR2 FQGNSA. V shed 5 bases and J 7 bases; nucleotides not matched to a gene: 11. This CDR3 comprises 15 residues. The DNA of the CDR3 is TGTGCCAGCAGCCTAGAGACAGGGTTCGGGCAGCCCCAGCATTTT. This codes for CASSLETGFGQPQHF. The full variable domain, in which reference TRBV7-2 and TRBJ1-5 provide the parts outside the CDR3, is GAGVSQSPSNKVTEKGKDVELRCDPISGHTALYWYRQSLGQGLEFLIYFQGNSAPDKSGLPSDRFSAERTGGSVSTLTIQRTQQEDSAVYLCASSLETGFGQPQHFGDGTRLSIL.

This clonotype has only a few counts. V gene TRBV18 combines with J gene TRBJ1-1, with 7 positions matching TRBD1. V trimming: 3 bases; J trimming: 5 bases; junction bases outside the gene matches: 0. Germline V gene sequence: CDR1 KGHSH, CDR2 LQKENI. This CDR3 is built from 12 residues. CDR3 bases: TGTGCCAGCTCACCGACAGGGACTGAAGCTTTCTTT. It codes for CASSPTGTEAFF.

The rearrangement links TRBV10-1 to TRBJ2-4, with 8 nucleotides matching TRBD1. The J call could be wrong; TRBJ2-7 is a better fit for the DNA end. The CDR3 has 15 residues. The germline V gene has CDR1 WNHNN and CDR2 SYGVQD (reference sequence). This CDR3 is CASSKSLGQGDEQYF. CDR3 sequence (DNA): TGCGCCAGCAGCAAAAGCCTCGGACAGGGAGACGAGCAGTACTTC.

This clonotype has only a few counts. The V and J genes are TRBV6-5 and TRBJ2-7; 7 bases align to TRBD1. Trimming cost V 5 bases and J 6 bases; bases outside gene matches: 10. Germline CDR1 is MNHEY and CDR2 is SVGAGI. The CDR3 has 14 amino acids. CDR3 coding DNA: TGTGCCAGCAGTCGCGGTAGACAGGGCGGCGAGCAGTACTTC. Translated, it gives CASSRGRQGGEQYF.

This clonotype showed up many times. The V and J genes are TRBV28 and TRBJ2-5; a weak D match, TRBD2 (5 bases). Between the trimmed V and J ends, which lost 4 bases and 0 bases, there was a span of 12 bases. CDR3 size: 15 residues. In germline, CDR1 is MDHEN, CDR2 SYDVKM. The CDR3 DNA reads as TGTGCCAGCAGTTCCGCGGGCCCGTACCAAGAGACCCAGTACTTC. Its protein product is CASSSAGPYQETQYF.

This clonotype was picked up a small number of times. This chain connects TRBV6-5 to TRBJ1-1, with 7 bases aligning to TRBD1. This CDR3 region has 15 residues. V shed 7 bases and J 0 bases; nucleotides not matched to a gene: 8. Germline CDR1 reads MNHEY; CDR2 reads SVGAGI. The CDR3 loop is CASNPDRAMNTEAFF. In DNA form, the CDR3 reads TGTGCCAGCAACCCCGACAGGGCGATGAACACTGAAGCTTTCTTT.

V is TRBV11-2 and J is TRBJ2-5; D not resolved. Germline V CDR1 and CDR2: SGHAT, FQNNGV. This CDR3 comprises 11 residues. V dropped 1 base and J dropped 11 bases, with 8 bases sitting between them. The CDR3 reads CASSLGVQQYF. CDR3 in DNA: TGTGCCAGCAGCTTAGGGGTCCAGCAGTACTTC.

V and J are TRBV20-1 and TRBJ1-1; D is uncertain. Germline lookup yields CDR1 DFQATT and CDR2 SNEGSKA (reference sequence). Trimming took 6 bases from V and 6 from J, leaving 17 bases between them. This CDR3 is 13 amino acids long. CDR3 loop: CSAPGPSSPEAFF. CDR3 nucleotide sequence: TGCAGTGCGCCCGGGCCCTCAAGCCCTGAAGCTTTCTTT.

This clonotype was counted only a few times. V usage is TRBV11-2 and J usage is TRBJ2-5, with D uncertain. This CDR3 has 12 residues. V lost 1 base and J 6 bases, leaving 6 bases between the germline ends. Germline V gene sequence: CDR1 SGHAT, CDR2 FQNNGV. The CDR3: CASSLVSQTQYF. The CDR3 DNA is TGTGCCAGCAGCTTAGTTTCCCAGACCCAGTACTTC.

This clonotype was seen a handful of times. The chain carries TRBV15 and TRBJ2-2; possible D gene TRBD1, 5 bases. V lost 3 bases, J lost 1 base, and 6 bases lay in between. Germline V CDR1 and CDR2: LNHNV, YYDKDF (reference sequence). The CDR3 length is 14 residues. CDR3 in DNA: TGTGCCACCAGCAGTGGACAGAACACCGGGGAGCTGTTTTTT. It translates to CATSSGQNTGELFF.

Ten or more counts support this clonotype. This chain links TRBV20-1 with TRBJ2-7; perhaps TRBD1 as D (6 bases). The V end lost 6 bases, the J end lost 3 bases, and 18 bases lay between the germline ends. This CDR3 is built from 14 residues. Looked up from germline, CDR1 is DFQATT and CDR2 is SNEGSKA (reference sequence). In DNA, the CDR3 is TGCAGTGCGGAACAGAGACAGGCCAACTACGAGCAGTACTTC. Translating it yields CSAEQRQANYEQYF.

The CDR3, as DNA: TGTGCCAGCAGCCCAGCAGTCCCAGAGACCCAGTACTTC. It translates to CASSPAVPETQYF. This sequence joins TRBV7-2 and TRBJ2-5; D call uncertain. CDR1 and CDR2 (germline): SGHTA, FQGNSA. The V end lost 5 bases, the J end lost 4 bases, and 11 bases lay between the germline ends. This CDR3 spans 13 amino acids.

This clonotype has a handful of counts. The genes are TRBV4-3 and TRBJ2-1; D uncertain. The CDR3 consists of 18 residues. Germline V gene data show CDR1 as LGHNA and CDR2 as YSLEER. With 0 bases removed from V and 5 bases from J, the gap between germline ends came to 20 bases. The CDR3 protein is CASSQDSPSQVGNNEQFF. DNA for the CDR3: TGCGCCAGCAGCCAAGATTCCCCCAGCCAGGTGGGCAACAATGAGCAGTTCTTC.

To note about this clonotype: A much larger clone lies a single base off, so this may be a read error. The chain recombines TRBV7-9 with TRBJ2-7; 8 bases fit TRBD1. Looked up from germline, CDR1 is SEHNR and CDR2 is FQNEAQ (reference sequence). The CDR3 spans 14 residues. Germline trimming cut 4 bases from V and 5 bases from J; bases unmatched to any gene: 7. CDR3 region: CASSSSTGADEQYF. Written as DNA, the CDR3 is TGTGCCAGCAGCTCGTCGACAGGGGCCGACGAGCAGTACTTC.

A few counts support this clonotype. This rearrangement joins TRBV15 to TRBJ2-4; TRBD2 matches at 8 bases. The germline gives CDR1 LNHNV, CDR2 YYDKDF (reference sequence). This CDR3 is built from 16 residues. J gave up 3 bases and V 1 base, and 5 bases lay outside the gene matches. In DNA form, the CDR3 reads TGTGCCACCAGCAGAGTTTCGGGAGGGGGCAAAAACATTCAGTACTTC. Translation: CATSRVSGGGKNIQYF. The entire variable domain, with the rest obtained from reference TRBV15 and TRBJ2-4, is as follows: DAMVIQNPRYQVTQFGKPVTLSCSQTLNHNVMYWYQQKSSQAPKLLFHYYDKDFNNEADTPDNFQSRRPNTSFCFLDIRSPGLGDTAMYLCATSRVSGGGKNIQYFGAGTRLSVL.

This clonotype has ten or more counts. This chain uses TRBV6-2 or TRBV6-3 with TRBJ2-5; D gene ambiguous. The germline V gene encodes CDR1 MNHEY and CDR2 SVGEGT. Trimming took 2 bases from V and 2 from J, leaving 12 bases between them. This CDR3 spans 15 amino acids. As DNA, the CDR3 is TGTGCCAGCAGTTACCGGATGACAAGGCAAGAGACCCAGTACTTC. Translation: CASSYRMTRQETQYF.